Listed below are T cell receptor beta chains from one sample, sequenced in a study of T cells in Graves' hyperthyroidism and ophthalmopathy. MiXCR, run by TCRdb on the multiplex PCR reads, gives a single entry per CDR3 protein. The profile shows approximately 720,000 distinct CDR3 sequences, around 20% of them singletons. Sequencing was performed on blood. The receptor source for this set is a woman in her forties or fifties with Graves' hyperthyroidism that later progressed to Graves' ophthalmopathy. Both conserved end residues are part of each CDR3. D genes are given only for firm matches. Not all rows give a size; the values are once, few, many and, for expanded clones, a class.

CDR3 DNA: TGCAGTGCTAGAGGAAAGCGGGGGAGCTCCTACGAGCAGTACTTC
CDR3 protein: CSARGKRGSSYEQYF
CDR3 length: 15
J gene: TRBJ2-7
clone size: many
V gene: TRBV20-1
D gene: TRBD2

CDR3 DNA: TGTGCCAGCAGGGAACAGGGGGCGCTTACAGATACGCAGTATTTT
CDR3 protein: CASREQGALTDTQYF
CDR3 length: 15
J gene: TRBJ2-3
clone size: few
V gene: TRBV6-1
D gene: TRBD1

CDR3 DNA: TGTGCCAGCAGCGTAGGGGACAGGACGCAAGAGACCCAGTACTTC
CDR3 protein: CASSVGDRTQETQYF
CDR3 length: 15
J gene: TRBJ2-5
clone size: .
V gene: TRBV9
D gene: TRBD1

CDR3 DNA: TGTGCCAGCAGCCACGACGCAGGGGAAAATGAAAAACTGTTTTTT
CDR3 protein: CASSHDAGENEKLFF
CDR3 length: 15
J gene: TRBJ1-4
clone size: few
V gene: TRBV14
D gene: .

CDR3 DNA: TGTGCCAGCAGTATTCAGACAGCAAGCTCCTACGAGCAGTACTTC
CDR3 protein: CASSIQTASSYEQYF
CDR3 length: 15
J gene: TRBJ2-7
clone size: many
V gene: TRBV12-3/TRBV12-4
D gene: .

CDR3 DNA: TGTGCCAGCAGTTTTGACAAGGGCTACACCTTC
CDR3 protein: CASSFDKGYTF
CDR3 length: 11
J gene: TRBJ1-2
clone size: .
V gene: TRBV12-3/TRBV12-4
D gene: .

CDR3 DNA: TGTGCCAGCAGCCGTCCTGGGGGGGACACTGAAGCTTTCTTT
CDR3 protein: CASSRPGGDTEAFF
CDR3 length: 14
J gene: TRBJ1-1
clone size: many
V gene: TRBV3-1
D gene: .

CDR3 DNA: TGTGCCAGCAGCTTAGACTCGGTCGAAGGTCAGCCCCAGCATTTT
CDR3 protein: CASSLDSVEGQPQHF
CDR3 length: 15
J gene: TRBJ1-5
clone size: few
V gene: TRBV7-8
D gene: .

CDR3 DNA: TGTGCCAGCAGGAGTTGGACAGGGGTAAGCAATCAGCCCCAGCATTTT
CDR3 protein: CASRSWTGVSNQPQHF
CDR3 length: 16
J gene: TRBJ1-5
clone size: many
V gene: TRBV6-1
D gene: TRBD1

CDR3 DNA: TGTGCCAGCGTACCCAGGATCGCTGGTTCCTACGAGCAGTACTTC
CDR3 protein: CASVPRIAGSYEQYF
CDR3 length: 15
J gene: TRBJ2-7
clone size: few
V gene: TRBV7-2
D gene: .